This T cell receptor (beta chain) came from a study of T cell responses to AZD1222 COVID-19 vaccine. Only in-frame clones appear in the TCRdb table, and some are missing; sequencing was by immunoSEQ multiplex PCR. Counted here are about 160,000 clones, 70% to 90% occurring once; the ten biggest clones make up approximately 4.5%. Comments on this clone: The antigen is not known.

Trimming removed 5 bases at V and 2 bases at J, with 16 bases between. This CDR3 is built from 16 residues. Germline CDR1 is MNHEY and CDR2 is SMNVEV (reference sequence). Broader study findings: Only a handful of AZD1222 recipients, more than 5 in all, had baseline seropositivity. Donors were largely white British and mainly female; clonal diversity was possibly underestimated.

The source was peripheral blood, collected 28 days after the second AZD1222 dose. V is TRBV27 and J is TRBJ2-1, with D perhaps TRBD2 (7 bases). The TCR comes from an adult who received the AZD1222 COVID-19 vaccine. The CDR3 reads CASSKLLGGAYNEQFF. CDR3 nucleotide sequence: TGTGCCAGCAGTAAGTTGTTAGGGGGGGCCTACAATGAGCAGTTCTTC.